These 20 T cell receptor beta chains originate from one sample sequenced in a study of post-analysis software for immune sequencing data. General study results and limits: Controls had lower frequencies than patients of a few TRBV segments, which included TRBV5-6, TRBV5-1 and TRBV20-1.

Prepared TCR beta cDNA libraries contained unique molecular identifiers. TCRdb re-called the PCR reads through MiXCR, storing one row per CDR3 protein. The sample holds hundreds of thousands of distinct CDR3 sequences; roughly 27% are singletons and the top ten take around 0.56%. Antigens of these TCRs are unknown. Sequencing was carried out using blood. The receptor source for this set is a girl aged 5-17 years with multiple sclerosis.

The chain is built from TRBV5-6 and TRBJ1-2, with D unresolved. The CDR3 extends over 15 amino acids. V shed 1 base and J shed 8 bases, with 18 bases lying between them. CDR1 SGHDT and CDR2 YYEEEE come from the germline V gene. The CDR3 coding sequence is TGTGCCAGCAGCTTGCGTAGGTCATCCGGTGGGGGCTACACCTTC. Translation gives CASSLRRSSGGGYTF.

The CDR3: CASSRQISNEKLFF. The CDR3 bases are TGTGCCAGCAGCCGACAGATATCTAATGAAAAACTGTTTTTT. The chain uses TRBV6-6 and TRBJ1-4; TRBD1 is a possible D gene (5 bases). The CDR3 totals 14 residues. V lost 6 bases, J lost 3 bases, and 11 bases lay in between. Germline CDR1 reads MNHNY; CDR2 reads SVGAGI (reference sequence).

The rearrangement links TRBV6-5 to TRBJ1-1; a weak D match, TRBD1 (5 bases). The CDR3 is 12 residues long. Germline CDR1 is MNHEY and CDR2 is SVGAGI. The V end was cut by 2 bases, the J end by 7 bases, with 8 bases between. Here the CDR3 DNA reads TGTGCCAGCAGTTACAGCGACAGTGAAGCTTTCTTT. Translation gives CASSYSDSEAFF.

This clonotype showed up just a few times. The V and J genes are TRBV10-3 and TRBJ2-5, with TRBD1 matching over 11 bases. Germline V gene sequence: CDR1 ENHRY, CDR2 SYGVKD. This CDR3 comprises 16 residues. Losses at the gene ends were 6 bases for V and 1 base for J; bases not matched to a gene: 7. The CDR3 region has the DNA TGTGCCATCAGGGGGACAGGGGGAGAGACCCAAGAGACCCAGTACTTC. Protein: CAIRGTGGETQETQYF.

Of note for this clonotype: The junction differs from germline at one of its ends, possibly a read error. The chain recombines TRBV6-5 with TRBJ2-1; the D is unclear. Germline loops: CDR1 MNHEY, CDR2 SVGAGI. The CDR3 consists of 17 residues. The CDR3 reads CASSYSDLTGSYSEQFF. In DNA, the CDR3 is TGTGCCAGCAGTTACTCCGACCTAACCGGCTCCTACAGTGAGCAGTTCTTC.

This clonotype was counted between two and nine times. The rearrangement links TRBV28 to TRBJ2-7, with D perhaps matching TRBD1 (6 bases). The germline CDR1 and CDR2 sequences are MDHEN and SYDVKM. Trimming took off 7 bases at V and 6 bases at J, with 19 bases between the two ends. This CDR3 is 14 amino acids long. The CDR3 nucleotides are TGTGCCAGCACCGAGCCGGGACAAGAGGTCGAGCAGTACTTC. This codes for CASTEPGQEVEQYF.

The chain combines TRBV10-3 with TRBJ2-3; 10 bases are a match to TRBD2. V lost 8 bases and J lost 1; bases outside the gene matches: 0. CDR3 length equals 13 residues. Germline V CDR1 and CDR2: ENHRY, SYGVKD. The CDR3 bases are TGTGCCATCGGGACTAGCGGCACAGATACGCAGTATTTT. This sequence encodes CAIGTSGTDTQYF.

This clonotype was seen more than once but under ten times. The V and J genes are TRBV20-1 and TRBJ1-5, with unresolved D. The CDR3 spans 13 residues. The ends were cut back, 1 base at V and 5 bases at J, with 9 bases in the middle. Germline loops: CDR1 DFQATT, CDR2 SNEGSKA (reference sequence). The CDR3 DNA reads as TGCAGTGCTAGAGTACAGTCAGATCAGCCCCAGCATTTT. Its translation is CSARVQSDQPQHF.

The DNA for the CDR3 is TGCGCCAGGGCAAGGAAGGGACAGGGGGCGCGGGAATCCTACAATGAGCAGTTCTTC. It yields the protein CARARKGQGARESYNEQFF. V and J are TRBV10-1 and TRBJ2-1; 12 nucleotides align to TRBD1. CDR3 length equals 19 residues. From germline, CDR1 is WNHNN and CDR2 SYGVQD (reference sequence). V lost 9 bases to trimming and J lost 1 base; unmatched junction nucleotides: 16.

This clonotype was seen ten or more times. The chain couples TRBV7-8 to TRBJ2-7; D gene ambiguous. The length of the CDR3 is 12 residues. From germline, CDR1 is SGHVS and CDR2 FQNEAQ. V dropped 3 bases and J dropped 3 bases, with 6 bases sitting between them. The CDR3 coding sequence is TGTGCCAGCAGCTTGGTCATCTACGAGCAGTACTTC. Amino acid sequence: CASSLVIYEQYF.

The chain combines TRBV5-1 with TRBJ1-5; unclear D gene. The CDR3 runs 15 residues. Trimming shortened V by 9 bases and J by 0 bases, and 16 bases separated the two germline ends. CDR1 SGHRS and CDR2 YFSETQ come from the germline V gene. CDR3 sequence: CATKELPYSNQPQHF. Written as DNA, the CDR3 is TGCGCCACCAAAGAGTTACCTTATAGCAATCAGCCCCAGCATTTT.

The J gene is TRBJ2-1, the V gene TRBV10-3; 7 bases fit TRBD2. The closer fit of TRBJ2-7 to the DNA end suggests the J call may be wrong. CDR3 length: 17 residues. The germline V gene encodes CDR1 ENHRY and CDR2 SYGVKD. CDR3 sequence reads: CAISEGGSGGSYNEQYF. Written as DNA, the CDR3 is TGTGCCATCAGTGAGGGGGGGTCGGGAGGCTCCTACAATGAGCAGTACTTC.

This chain uses TRBV7-2 with TRBJ2-3, with TRBD2 matching over 11 bases. J gave up 4 bases and V 2 bases, and 2 bases lay outside the gene matches. The germline CDR1 and CDR2 sequences are SGHTA and FQGNSA. This CDR3 is 15 amino acids long. The CDR3 coding sequence is TGTGCCAGCAGCTTAACTAGCGGGAGCCCAGATACGCAGTATTTT. It is translated as CASSLTSGSPDTQYF.

In its sample, this clonotype was seen many times. The V and J genes are TRBV20-1 and TRBJ2-1, with 13 bases aligning to TRBD2. The CDR3 totals 14 residues. Germline CDR1 DFQATT, CDR2 SNEGSKA (reference sequence). V trimming: 6 bases; J trimming: 7 bases; junction bases outside the gene matches: 6. DNA for the CDR3: TGCAGTGCGCAGGGACTAGCGGGATGGAATGAGCAGTTCTTC. Amino acids: CSAQGLAGWNEQFF.

This clonotype turned up a few times. CDR3 coding DNA: TGCGCCAGCAGCTTACGGGACGGCATGAACACTGAAGCTTTCTTT. Translation gives CASSLRDGMNTEAFF. The chain employs TRBV4-1 and TRBJ1-1, with D tentatively TRBD1 (5 bases). The length of the CDR3 is 15 residues. CDR1 is MGHRA and CDR2 is YSYEKL in the germline V gene. V was clipped by 5 bases and J by 0 bases, with 13 bases between them.

The V and J genes are TRBV2 and TRBJ2-2; tentative D call: TRBD1 (5 bases). Germline V lookup: CDR1 SNHLY, CDR2 FYNNEI. The CDR3 consists of 15 residues. The V end lost 3 bases, the J end lost 6 bases, and 14 bases lay between the germline ends. As DNA, the CDR3 is TGTGCCAGCAGTGAGGTTGGCAGGGCGGCCGGGGAGCTGTTTTTT. It encodes CASSEVGRAAGELFF.

This clonotype was picked up a small number of times. This chain connects TRBV29-1 to TRBJ2-7; TRBD1 is a possible D gene (6 bases). The CDR3 runs 13 residues. The V gene lost 7 bases and the J gene lost 6 bases, with 19 bases spanning the gap. Germline CDR1 SQVTM, CDR2 ANQGSEA. The CDR3 here is CSGRAQGMSEQYF. In nucleotides, the CDR3 is TGCAGCGGTAGAGCCCAGGGGATGAGCGAGCAGTACTTC.

This rearrangement joins TRBV7-9 to TRBJ2-5, with a weak D call TRBD1 (7 bases). This CDR3 spans 13 amino acids. Deletions cut 3 bases from V and 6 bases from J, with 11 bases between. Germline V gene sequence: CDR1 SEHNR, CDR2 FQNEAQ (reference sequence). The DNA for the CDR3 is TGTGCCAGCAGCTTCAGGGGGGTAAAGACCCAGTACTTC. Its translation is CASSFRGVKTQYF.

The chain is built from TRBV5-1 and TRBJ2-3; D is ambiguous. The V end lost 4 bases, the J end lost 6 bases, and 12 bases lay between the germline ends. Germline assignment: CDR1 SGHRS and CDR2 YFSETQ. This CDR3 is built from 13 residues. DNA for the CDR3: TGCGCCAGCAGCGCCTACTCCTGGGATACGCAGTATTTT. This codes for CASSAYSWDTQYF.

This clonotype has more than one count but fewer than ten. V is TRBV5-1 and J is TRBJ2-6; D call uncertain. The V end was cut by 0 bases, the J end by 0 bases, with 10 bases between. Germline values: CDR1 SGHRS, CDR2 YFSETQ. This CDR3 is built from 17 residues. The CDR3 reads CASSLGQALSGANVLTF. In DNA, the CDR3 is TGCGCCAGCAGCTTGGGTCAGGCCCTCTCTGGGGCCAACGTCCTGACTTTC. The whole variable domain, remainder taken from reference TRBV5-1 and TRBJ2-6, is KAGVTQTPRYLIKTRGQQVTLSCSPISGHRSVSWYQQTPGQGLQFLFEYFSETQRNKGNFPGRFSGRQFSNSRSEMNVSTLELGDSALYLCASSLGQALSGANVLTFGAGSRLTVL.